These 18 T cell receptor beta chains were sequenced from one sample in a study of shared clonotypes between healthy human individuals. CD45RO-negative, CCR7-positively selected cells formed the naive CD8 fraction, excluding terminally differentiated effector memory CD45RA+ cells. TCRdb keeps only in-frame clones here, not all; method: immunoSEQ multiplex PCR. This sample has some 2 million clones, with less than 95% found just once. The sequencing input was naive CD8+ T cells sorted from blood. Receptor source: a man younger than 30 in good health.

Here the CDR3 reads CASTIGEGGETQYF. Written as DNA, the CDR3 is TGTGCCAGCACTATTGGGGAGGGTGGAGAGACCCAGTACTTC. V usage is TRBV25-1 and J usage is TRBJ2-5; TRBD2 matches at 7 bases. The trim removed 7 bases at V and 4 bases at J, leaving 9 bases unmatched. This CDR3 contains 14 residues. Germline V gives CDR1 MGHDK, CDR2 SYGVNS. Full variable domain (rest looked up from reference TRBV25-1 and TRBJ2-5): EADIYQTPRYLVIGTGKKITLECSQTMGHDKMYWYQQDPGMELHLIHYSYGVNSTEKGDLSSESTVSRIRTEHFPLTLESARPSHTSQYLCASTIGEGGETQYFGPGTRLLVL.

This sequence joins TRBV19 and TRBJ1-1; 8 nucleotides line up with TRBD1. Per the germline V gene, CDR1 is LNHDA and CDR2 is SQIVND (reference sequence). The junction had 10 bases not matched to a gene; V was cut back by 5 bases and J by 11 bases. This CDR3 comprises 13 residues. This CDR3 is CASSGETGAYAFF. CDR3 sequence (DNA): TGTGCCAGTAGTGGCGAGACAGGGGCGTATGCTTTCTTT.

This clone was counted a single time. This chain uses TRBV6-1 with TRBJ2-7; TRBD2 aligns across 9 bases. The ends lost 3 bases at V and 2 bases at J; junction bases unmatched: 11. The CDR3 has 17 amino acids. Germline values: CDR1 MNHNS, CDR2 SASEGT. The CDR3 reads CASSEVPLAGSPYEQYF. The DNA for the CDR3 is TGTGCCAGCAGTGAGGTTCCTCTAGCGGGGAGCCCCTACGAGCAGTACTTC.

Of note for this clone: Other DNA sequences in the sample encode the same CDR3. This chain links TRBV5-4 with TRBJ2-5; D uncertain. CDR1 and CDR2 from the germline V gene are SGHNT and YYREEE (reference sequence). V dropped 4 bases and J dropped 2 bases, with 9 bases sitting between them. This CDR3 spans 13 amino acids. The CDR3 loop reads CASSPTDQETQYF. CDR3 coding DNA: TGTGCCAGCAGCCCCACGGATCAAGAGACCCAGTACTTC. Together with reference TRBV5-4 and TRBJ2-5, the CDR3 gives the full variable domain: ETGVTQSPTHLIKTRGQQVTLRCSSQSGHNTVSWYQQALGQGPQFIFQYYREEENGRGNFPPRFSGLQFPNYSSELNVNALELDDSALYLCASSPTDQETQYFGPGTRLLVL.

V usage is TRBV15 and J usage is TRBJ2-2; 11 bases fit TRBD2. CDR3 size: 20 residues. Losses at the gene ends were 3 bases for V and 0 bases for J; bases not matched to a gene: 12. The germline V gene encodes CDR1 LNHNV and CDR2 YYDKDF (reference sequence). CDR3 protein: CATSSFLLAGGLSNTGELFF. The CDR3 DNA reads TGTGCCACCAGCAGCTTCCTTCTAGCGGGGGGATTGTCGAACACCGGGGAGCTGTTTTTT.

The rearrangement joins TRBV4-1 to TRBJ1-5; no firm D call. This CDR3 region has 16 residues. Germline lookup yields CDR1 MGHRA and CDR2 YSYEKL. Trimming stripped 1 base from V and 0 bases from J, with 10 bases between. CDR3 sequence reads: CASSQGPQASNQPQHF. The CDR3 DNA follows: TGCGCCAGCAGCCAAGGACCTCAGGCTAGCAATCAGCCCCAGCATTTT.

V is TRBV27 and J is TRBJ1-2, with unresolved D. Germline CDR1 and CDR2: MNHEY and SMNVEV (reference sequence). The CDR3 contains 12 residues. The germline V and J ends were trimmed by 6 bases and 4 bases, with 9 bases remaining between them. CDR3 sequence: CASSQNSYGYTF. The CDR3 nucleotides are TGTGCCAGCAGCCAGAACAGCTATGGCTACACCTTC.

This clone was seen once. V is TRBV29-1 and J is TRBJ2-7; maybe TRBD1 (6 bases). The CDR3 is 12 amino acids. Germline V gene sequence: CDR1 SQVTM, CDR2 ANQGSEA. Trimming left V 6 bases short and J 2 bases short, with 11 bases between. This chain's CDR3 is CSVGASAYEQYF. CDR3 nucleotide sequence: TGCAGCGTGGGGGCCTCTGCCTACGAGCAGTACTTC.

The chain recombines TRBV5-1 with TRBJ2-7, with D tentatively TRBD1 (6 bases). In germline, CDR1 is SGHRS, CDR2 YFSETQ. The V end was cut by 3 bases, the J end by 3 bases, with 16 bases between. The CDR3 spans 15 residues. The CDR3 DNA is TGCGCCAGCAGCTCGTCCGGGACACCCTACTACGAGCAGTACTTC. It translates to CASSSSGTPYYEQYF.

The V call is TRBV10-2, the J call TRBJ2-5; 8 nucleotides line up with TRBD2. With V trimmed by 10 bases and J by 0 bases, 10 bases remained unmatched. The CDR3 loop spans 15 amino acids. Per the germline V gene, CDR1 is WSHSY and CDR2 is SAAADI. The CDR3, as DNA: TGCGCCACCCAGGAATTTAGCGGGGACCAAGAGACCCAGTACTTC. Protein product: CATQEFSGDQETQYF.

The V call is TRBV9, the J call TRBJ2-5; weak D call: TRBD2 (6 bases). This CDR3 is built from 14 residues. Germline V gives CDR1 SGDLS, CDR2 YYNGEE. V dropped 3 bases and J dropped 2 bases, with 11 bases sitting between them. The CDR3 nucleotides read TGTGCCAGCAGCGACCCCGGGGGACAAGAGACCCAGTACTTC. The encoded protein is CASSDPGGQETQYF.

This clone was seen only once. In the same sample, other DNA sequences code for this CDR3. The genes are TRBV27 and TRBJ1-2, with no clear D. V shed 2 bases and J shed 2 bases, with 6 bases lying between them. The CDR3 totals 13 residues. Germline V CDR1 and CDR2: MNHEY, SMNVEV (reference sequence). For the CDR3, the DNA is TGTGCCAGCAGTTTAGCACAGAACTATGGCTACACCTTC. Translating it yields CASSLAQNYGYTF.

The J gene is TRBJ2-7, the V gene TRBV7-9, with 10 positions matching TRBD1. CDR3 size: 15 residues. Trimming at V came to 5 bases and at J to 6 bases, leaving 10 bases not matched to a gene. Germline values: CDR1 SEHNR, CDR2 FQNEAQ (reference sequence). Here the CDR3 reads CASSDTGTGEREQYF. The CDR3 DNA reads TGTGCCAGCAGCGACACCGGGACAGGGGAGCGCGAGCAGTACTTC.

Worth noting for this clone: Other DNA sequences of this sample code for an identical CDR3. J is TRBJ2-1 and V is TRBV10-1, with 7 bases identical to TRBD2. Unmatched junction bases numbered 4, after V lost 4 bases and J lost 4 bases. This CDR3 is built from 14 residues. Per the germline V gene, CDR1 is WNHNN and CDR2 is SYGVQD (reference sequence). Here the CDR3 reads CASSAGGGYNEQFF. CDR3 nucleotides: TGCGCCAGCAGTGCCGGCGGGGGATACAATGAGCAGTTCTTC.

In its sample, this clone was seen a few times. The chain recombines TRBV2 with TRBJ1-6; possible D gene TRBD1, 6 bases. The V end was cut by 3 bases, the J end by 9 bases, with 9 bases between. CDR1 and CDR2 (germline): SNHLY, FYNNEI. The CDR3 consists of 13 residues. The CDR3 loop reads CASSDRDTSPLHF. In DNA form, the CDR3 reads TGTGCCAGCAGTGACCGGGACACTTCACCCCTCCACTTT.

V and J are TRBV27 and TRBJ2-1; D is possibly TRBD1 or TRBD2 (6 bases each). CDR1 and CDR2 (germline): MNHEY, SMNVEV (reference sequence). This CDR3 has 14 amino acids. The ends were cut back, 7 bases at V and 6 bases at J, with 16 bases in the middle. The CDR3 nucleotides read TGTGCCAGCAAAAAGACAGGAGGGATCAATGAGCAGTTCTTC. This codes for CASKKTGGINEQFF.

Concerning this clone itself: Other DNA sequences of this sample code for an identical CDR3. The chain couples TRBV5-4 to TRBJ2-7, with D perhaps TRBD1 or TRBD2 (6 bases each). V was trimmed by 5 bases and J by 0 bases, leaving 12 bases between them. Germline assignment: CDR1 SGHNT and CDR2 YYREEE (reference sequence). This CDR3 is 14 amino acids long. The CDR3 region has the DNA TGTGCCAGCAGTTTAGGGGGGAGCTCCTACGAGCAGTACTTC. Translation gives CASSLGGSSYEQYF.

The chain combines TRBV10-2 with TRBJ2-1; 11 nucleotides agree with TRBD2. The CDR3 consists of 13 residues. The V gene end was trimmed by 7 bases and the J gene end by 8 bases; junction bases not matched to a gene: 4. Germline values: CDR1 WSHSY, CDR2 SAAADI. This chain's CDR3 is CASTTSGSYEQFF. The CDR3 DNA follows: TGCGCCAGCACTACTAGCGGGAGTTATGAGCAGTTCTTC.